This TCR beta chain derives from a study of blood T cell repertoires in COVID-19. Study-level information: PBMCs, B-cell-depleted T cells, or T cells were the source of the cDNA or gDNA that made up the material.

This clone has just one count. The authors' processing: It was from reference gene primer amplification that nucleated cell counts were estimated. Generated by immunoSEQ multiplex PCR, the TCRdb table keeps only in-frame clones and is missing some. D and trimming come from the DNA, and the V and J calls and clone size come from that table. The sample comprises a few hundred thousand clones, around 86% of which are singletons, and about 3% rests with the top ten. The CDR3 extends over 14 amino acids. Germline CDR1 is MDHEN and CDR2 is SYDVKM. Germline trimming cut 5 bases from V and 5 bases from J; bases unmatched to any gene: 7.

This TCR was recovered from a woman in her 30s with active or convalescent COVID-19. What was sequenced was peripheral blood. The rearrangement uses TRBV28 and TRBJ2-5, with TRBD1 matching 8 bases. The CDR3 DNA reads TGTGCCAGCAGTCGCCGACAGGGGACCGAGACCCAGTACTTC. Translation gives CASSRRQGTETQYF.